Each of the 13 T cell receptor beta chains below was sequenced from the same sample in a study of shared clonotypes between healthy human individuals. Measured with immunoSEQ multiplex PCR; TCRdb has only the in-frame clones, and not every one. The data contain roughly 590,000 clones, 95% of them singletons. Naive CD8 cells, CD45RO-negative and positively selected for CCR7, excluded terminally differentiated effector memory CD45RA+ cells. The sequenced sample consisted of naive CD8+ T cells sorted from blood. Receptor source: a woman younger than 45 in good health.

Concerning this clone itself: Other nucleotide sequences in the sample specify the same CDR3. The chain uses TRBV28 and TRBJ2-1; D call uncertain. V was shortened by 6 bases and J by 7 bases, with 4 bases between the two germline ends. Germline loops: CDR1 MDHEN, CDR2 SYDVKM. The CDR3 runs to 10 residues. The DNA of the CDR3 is TGTGCCAGCAGCCTAAATGAGCAGTTCTTC. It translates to CASSLNEQFF.

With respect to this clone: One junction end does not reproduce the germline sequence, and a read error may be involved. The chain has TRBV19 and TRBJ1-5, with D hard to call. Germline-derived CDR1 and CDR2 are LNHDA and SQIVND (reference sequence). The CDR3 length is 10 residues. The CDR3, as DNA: TGTGCCAGTAGTGATACAGAGATGAATTTT. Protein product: CASSDTEMNF.

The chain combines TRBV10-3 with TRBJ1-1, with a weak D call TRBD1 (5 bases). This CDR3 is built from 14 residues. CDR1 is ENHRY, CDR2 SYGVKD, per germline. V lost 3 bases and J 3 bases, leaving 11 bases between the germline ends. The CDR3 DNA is TGTGCCATCAGTGACCAGGACACTTACACTGAAGCTTTCTTT. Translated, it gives CAISDQDTYTEAFF.

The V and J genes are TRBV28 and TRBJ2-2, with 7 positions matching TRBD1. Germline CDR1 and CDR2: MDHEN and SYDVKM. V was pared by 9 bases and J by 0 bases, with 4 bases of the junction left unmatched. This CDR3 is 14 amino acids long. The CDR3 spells CASSGTANTGELFF. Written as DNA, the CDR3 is TGTGCCAGTTCCGGGACAGCGAACACCGGGGAGCTGTTTTTT.

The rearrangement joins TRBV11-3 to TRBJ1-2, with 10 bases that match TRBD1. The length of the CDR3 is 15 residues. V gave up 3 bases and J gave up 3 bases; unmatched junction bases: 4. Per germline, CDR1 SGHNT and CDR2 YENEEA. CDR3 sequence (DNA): TGTGCCAGCAGCTTGACAGGGGGCTGGGACTATGGCTACACCTTC. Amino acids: CASSLTGGWDYGYTF.

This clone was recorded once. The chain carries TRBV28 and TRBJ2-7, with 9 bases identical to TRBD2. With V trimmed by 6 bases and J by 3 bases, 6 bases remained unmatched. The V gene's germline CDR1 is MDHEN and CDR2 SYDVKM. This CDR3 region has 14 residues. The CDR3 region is CASRSGTSSYEQYF. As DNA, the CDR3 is TGTGCCAGCAGGTCCGGGACTAGCAGCTACGAGCAGTACTTC.

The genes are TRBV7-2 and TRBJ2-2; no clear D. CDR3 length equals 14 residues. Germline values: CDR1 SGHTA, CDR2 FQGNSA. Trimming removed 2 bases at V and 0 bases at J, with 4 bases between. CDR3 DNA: TGTGCCAGCAGCTTAATATCGAACACCGGGGAGCTGTTTTTT. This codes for CASSLISNTGELFF.

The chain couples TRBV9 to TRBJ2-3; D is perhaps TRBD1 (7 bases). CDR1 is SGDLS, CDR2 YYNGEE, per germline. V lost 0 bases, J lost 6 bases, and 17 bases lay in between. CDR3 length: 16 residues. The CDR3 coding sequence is TGTGCCAGCAGCGTAGATGCACAGGGGAGCGGGGATACGCAGTATTTT. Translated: CASSVDAQGSGDTQYF.

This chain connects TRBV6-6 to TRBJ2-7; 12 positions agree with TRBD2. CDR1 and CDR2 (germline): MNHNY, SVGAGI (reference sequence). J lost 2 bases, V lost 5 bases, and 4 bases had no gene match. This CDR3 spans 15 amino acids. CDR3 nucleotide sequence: TGTGCCAGCAGTCCTCTAGCGGGAGGGCCCTACGAGCAGTACTTC. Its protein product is CASSPLAGGPYEQYF.

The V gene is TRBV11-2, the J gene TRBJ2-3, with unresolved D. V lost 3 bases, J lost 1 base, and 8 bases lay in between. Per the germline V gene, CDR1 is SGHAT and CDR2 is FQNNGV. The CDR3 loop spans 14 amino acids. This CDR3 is CASSLRRRTDTQYF. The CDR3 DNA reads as TGTGCCAGCAGCTTGAGGCGGCGCACAGATACGCAGTATTTT.

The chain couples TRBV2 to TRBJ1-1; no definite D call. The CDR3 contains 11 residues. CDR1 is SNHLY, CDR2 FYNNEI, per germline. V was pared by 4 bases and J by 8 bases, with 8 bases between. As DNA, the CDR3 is TGTGCCAGCAGTGTAGGGCAGGAAGCTTTCTTT. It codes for CASSVGQEAFF.

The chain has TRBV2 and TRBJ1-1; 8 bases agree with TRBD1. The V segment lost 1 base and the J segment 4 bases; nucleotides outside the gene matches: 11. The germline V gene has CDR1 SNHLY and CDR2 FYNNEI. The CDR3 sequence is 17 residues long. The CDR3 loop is CASSEGRTGRFTTEAFF. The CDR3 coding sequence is TGTGCCAGCAGTGAAGGGAGGACAGGGAGGTTTACCACTGAAGCTTTCTTT. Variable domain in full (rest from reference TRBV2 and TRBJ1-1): EPEVTQTPSHQVTQMGQEVILRCVPISNHLYFYWYRQILGQKVEFLVSFYNNEISEKSEIFDDQFSVERPDGSNFTLKIRSTKLEDSAMYFCASSEGRTGRFTTEAFFGQGTRLTVV.

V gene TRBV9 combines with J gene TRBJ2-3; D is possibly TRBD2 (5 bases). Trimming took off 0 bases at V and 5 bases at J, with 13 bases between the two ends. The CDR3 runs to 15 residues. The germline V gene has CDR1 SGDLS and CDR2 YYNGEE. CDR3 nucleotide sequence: TGTGCCAGCAGCGTAGCTGAGTGGACTTTAGATACGCAGTATTTT. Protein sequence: CASSVAEWTLDTQYF. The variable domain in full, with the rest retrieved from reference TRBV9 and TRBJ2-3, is DSGVTQTPKHLITATGQRVTLRCSPRSGDLSVYWYQQSLDQGLQFLIQYYNGEERAKGNILERFSAQQFPDLHSELNLSSLELGDSALYFCASSVAEWTLDTQYFGPGTRLTVL.